This TCR beta chain was documented in a study of T cells after yellow fever vaccination (dated by TCRdb to between 2018 and 2020). General notes on the study: The SMART-Seq v4 Ultra Low Input RNA kit was used to prepare libraries from fractions with low cell numbers. Two healthy male donors, one aged 18 to 30 and one aged 30 to 39 years, made up the cohort. Blood samples were taken at several timepoints before and after primary and secondary immunization, and bulk PBMC replicates and cell subsets were isolated. To follow T-cell clones before and after both primary and booster YFV17D yellow fever vaccination, bulk TCR alpha and beta repertoires underwent longitudinal sequencing. Study-wide conclusions, independent of this receptor: After the booster, most of the clones that had expanded following primary vaccination were detected again (just under 97% of CD4 and around 90% of CD8), which suggests that memory was broadly maintained. Because the study included only two donors, the extent to which the findings can be generalized is limited. Compared with the primary T-cell response, the secondary T-cell response was weaker but faster, peaking on day 5 rather than day 15. Computational filtering was required because FACS-sorted repertoires could contain abundant contaminating clonotypes from the bulk population. A small fraction of clonotypes showed up in both the CD4 and CD8 compartments, probably as a result of convergent recombination.

The treatment or condition tag for this specimen amounts to: live attenuated yellow fever vaccine strain. At each blood-draw timepoint, two biological replicates of bulk PBMCs were obtained. PBMCs were isolated from peripheral blood using a standard Ficoll-Paque protocol. RNA was extracted with TriZol from bulk PBMCs, CD4 and CD8 fractions, and dextramer-positive and dextramer-negative fractions. TCRdb names Illumina NovaSeq 6000 as the instrument used. Synthesis of TCR cDNA relied on 5'RACE template switching, a step that introduced a universal primer site along with unique molecular identifiers. Priming for cDNA synthesis came from both the TCR alpha and TCR beta constant segments. Library amplification used two PCR steps, and the second PCR step added sample barcodes and sequencing adapters. Sequencing of libraries was performed on Illumina HiSeq 2500 (2x100 bp) or NovaSeq (2x150 bp). As for how the authors treated the data: MIGEC was used to demultiplex reads and collapse the reads into UMI consensus sequences, and MiXCR was used for V(D)J alignment. Vaccine-responding clonotypes were identified with edgeR using replicate PBMC samples, with FDR below 0.01 and a log2 fold change above 5 up to day 15 being required. Each bulk clonotype received a CD4 or CD8 identity based on whether the sequenced CD4 or CD8 repertoire contained that clonotype at higher abundance. TCRdb handled the public reads itself, with Q25 trimming in fastp and clone calling in MiXCR, and kept productive beta chains. Merged by CDR3 protein, the rows form single entries marked with the most common genes and DNA. The V and J calls reflect TCRdb's pipeline rather than the authors' work. This sample comprises about 320,000 distinct CDR3 sequences, about 4.5% of them detected only once. Approximately 20% of the sample goes to the ten largest clones.

CDR1 and CDR2 are drawn from the germline V gene: SGHTA, FQGNSA. There are 17 amino acids in the CDR3, from cysteine to phenylalanine inclusive. Just CDR3 DNA is preserved here, 51 bases in frame from base 1. The germline V and J ends show losses of 6 bases and 5 bases respectively, and no gene match explains 17 bases of the junction. This clonotype came up many times. Its antigen is not yet known. No base-level quality is on record; no much larger clone is a single base apart. The V and J segments used are TRBV7-2 and TRBJ2-5; 8 middle bases align to TRBD2. This specimen was PBMCs, taken 15 days after the yellow fever booster vaccination. The TCR sequence derives from a man between 18 and 35 years old who received the YFV17D yellow fever vaccine. The DNA sequence follows: TGTGCCAGCAGTCCCGGCGCGATCGGGGGGGCCGGCGAGACCCAGTACTTC. The resulting protein is CASSPGAIGGAGETQYF.